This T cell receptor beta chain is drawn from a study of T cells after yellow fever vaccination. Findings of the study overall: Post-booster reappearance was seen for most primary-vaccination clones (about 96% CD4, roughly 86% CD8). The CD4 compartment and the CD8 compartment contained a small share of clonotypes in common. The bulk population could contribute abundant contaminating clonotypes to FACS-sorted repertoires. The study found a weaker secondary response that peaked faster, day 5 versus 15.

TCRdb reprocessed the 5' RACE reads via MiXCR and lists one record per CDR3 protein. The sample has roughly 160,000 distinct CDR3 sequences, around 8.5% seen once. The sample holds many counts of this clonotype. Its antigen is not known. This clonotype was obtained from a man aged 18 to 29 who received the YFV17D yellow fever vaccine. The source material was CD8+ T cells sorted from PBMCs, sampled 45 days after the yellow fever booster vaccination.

The CDR3 DNA sequence: TGCAGCGTTCCAGACTATGGCTACACCTTC. It is translated as CSVPDYGYTF. This chain joins TRBV29-1 and TRBJ1-2; D gene uncertain. The CDR3 length is 10 residues. Germline CDR1 SQVTM, CDR2 ANQGSEA. Trimming shortened V by 5 bases and J by 3 bases, and 4 bases separated the two germline ends.